This T cell receptor beta chain appears in the sequencing data of a study of regulatory T cells in long-lasting Graves disease. This clonotype has more than one count but fewer than ten. Its specificity is not known. Relying on iRepertoire HTBI primers and Arm-PCR of CDR3 regions, the team built TCR beta libraries. TCRdb ran MiXCR on the multiplex PCR reads and lists one entry per CDR3 protein. The repertoire holds around 460,000 distinct CDR3 sequences, with around a fifth as singletons. Study results and caveats: Whereas about a thousand public clonotypes were shared by new patients, persistent patients shared more, at some 2,900. The researchers studied only peripheral blood, not thyroid tissue. It is possible that accuracy was reduced by the small size of the sample. Persistent disease preferred TRBV28, TRBJ1-2 and TRBJ2-5; new disease, TRBV20-1 and TRBJ2-1.

Time point in this sample: persistent/refractory GD, antithyroid drugs over 5 years with positive TRAb. PBMC-extracted RNA yielded the TCR library. V lost 4 bases to trimming and J lost 4 bases, with 16 bases between them. The CDR3 has 14 residues. Germline V lookup: CDR1 SQVTM, CDR2 ANQGSEA. The gene calls are TRBV29-1 and TRBJ2-5; D perhaps matches TRBD2 (7 bases). The specimen comprised peripheral blood mononuclear cells (PBMCs), sampled when the disease was refractory, from a patient treated with antithyroid drugs. The receptor was derived from a female donor with Graves disease. CDR3 residues: CSVGLGGGGETQYF. Here the CDR3 DNA reads TGCAGCGTTGGATTAGGGGGGGGGGGAGAGACCCAGTACTTC.